This paragraph reports one T cell receptor beta chain. The sample belongs to a study of shared clonotypes between healthy human individuals. Using immunoSEQ multiplex PCR, the repertoire was profiled, and TCRdb retains in-frame clones only, with some absent. The data contain around 600,000 clones, around 97% of them singletons. The receptor comes from a woman in her 30s in good health. Source material: naive CD4+ T cells sorted from blood. Noted subset: CD45RA+ positively selected.

As DNA, the CDR3 is TGTGCCAGCTCCCAGGGGGCGATCTCTGGGGCCAACGTCCTGACTTTC. Residues: CASSQGAISGANVLTF. The genes are TRBV18 and TRBJ2-6; 8 bases agree with TRBD1. The V and J ends lost 6 bases and 0 bases, in that order; junction bases with no gene match: 4. CDR3 length: 16 amino acids. Germline-derived CDR1 and CDR2 are KGHSH and LQKENI.